This TCR beta chain is drawn from a study of T cell responses to AZD1222 COVID-19 vaccine. TCRdb keeps only in-frame clones here, not all; method: immunoSEQ multiplex PCR. The data contain more than 150,000 clones, 92% of them singletons. The CDR3 is made up of 17 amino acids. The germline CDR1 and CDR2 sequences are KGHDR and SFDVKD. The V segment lost 4 bases and the J segment 5 bases; nucleotides outside the gene matches: 14. The V gene is TRBV24-1, the J gene TRBJ1-2, with TRBD1 matching 8 bases. The origin of this receptor is an adult in good health. The sample consisted of peripheral blood, taken on day 0 of AZD1222 vaccination. This CDR3 is CATSDQTGAPGMYGYTF. The CDR3 nucleotides are TGTGCCACCAGTGACCAGACAGGGGCGCCAGGGATGTATGGCTACACCTTC.